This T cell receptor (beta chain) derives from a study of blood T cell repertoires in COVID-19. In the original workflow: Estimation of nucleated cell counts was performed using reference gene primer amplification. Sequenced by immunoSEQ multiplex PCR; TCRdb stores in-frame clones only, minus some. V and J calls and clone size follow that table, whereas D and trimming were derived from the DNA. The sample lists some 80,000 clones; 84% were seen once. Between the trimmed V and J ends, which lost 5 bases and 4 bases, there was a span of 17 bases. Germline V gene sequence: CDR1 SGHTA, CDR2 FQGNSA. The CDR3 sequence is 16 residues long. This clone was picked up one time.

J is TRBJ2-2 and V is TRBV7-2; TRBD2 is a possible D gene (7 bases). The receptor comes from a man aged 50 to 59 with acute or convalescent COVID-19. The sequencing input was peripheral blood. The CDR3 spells CASSPLGGASTGELFF. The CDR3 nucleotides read TGTGCCAGCAGCCCCTTGGGGGGGGCTAGCACCGGGGAGCTGTTTTTT.